This TCR beta chain was sequenced during a study of cytomegalovirus exposure and HLA in healthy donors (dated by TCRdb to about 2017). About the full investigation: According to an earlier analysis of 550 to 700 of the donors, about 179 million T cells yielded 90 million to 130 million unique TCR beta sequences and more than 250 Gb of sequence data. An early release that covered roughly 600 HLA-typed donors contained approximately 300 gigabases of sequencing data and around 85 million unique TCR sequences. Of the 350 to 450 genotyped donors, 81% fell in the genetic ancestry cluster associated with self-reported Caucasian donors. The aim of the study was to test whether cataloging public T cell receptors could identify signatures of past pathogen exposure. Using immunosequencing, the study profiled T cell repertoires from fewer than 850 subjects and related those repertoires to cytomegalovirus serostatus. Besides the first cohort of around 670 subjects, a separate validation cohort made up of over a hundred different subjects was used. To predict cytomegalovirus infection status, the study combined high-throughput TCR immunosequencing, statistical association of individual TCRs with disease status, and machine learning. A later analysis re-analyzed previously published TCR beta repertoires from approximately 670 donors and added high-resolution HLA genotyping to study TCR occurrence patterns. The later analysis used no new phenotypic data to find candidate immune exposures, relying instead on TCR beta sequences and their occurrence across donors. In an earlier analysis of 500 to 650 of the donors, high-throughput TCR beta sequencing was used to judge whether each TCR beta V gene segment behaved as functional or pseudogenic. Donor age, sex, ethnicity and CMV serostatus were collected together with the repertoire data. A later genetic analysis used genome-wide SNP genotypes for about 60% of the roughly 700 donors, treating that subset as a discovery cohort. Every discovery cohort repertoire had been produced on one sequencing platform. Class I and class II HLA loci were covered by the typing at four-digit resolution. The number of typed donors differed by locus: about 620-640 for A, B, C, DRB1 and DQB1; approximately 520 for DQA1; 606 for DPA1; and roughly 470 for DPB1. Because of strong linkage in the cohort, roughly five DR-DQ haplotypes were treated as single units for association and clustering. Across 398 genotyped donors of the cohort, an average of about 220,000 unique TCR beta nucleotide sequences per donor were sequenced, and 15% to 20% of those sequences were non-productive. Overall results and qualifications from the work: In a later analysis, several top co-occurrence clusters were reported to appear linked to parvovirus B19, influenza, CMV and Epstein-Barr virus. In an earlier analysis of roughly 500 of the donors, most TCR beta V segments appeared in productive rearrangements about 87% or about 30% of the time, broadly matching IMGT annotations. Correlated functional status among segregating V segments might be attributable to linkage disequilibrium, but an unknown experimental factor could not be ruled out. A further reported finding was that TCR beta sequences accurately predicted the HLA-A and HLA-B alleles for most subjects in the first cohort. The study listed approximately 150 TCR beta chains as associated with cytomegalovirus. The authors suggested that the approach could potentially be generalized to other disease states and immunological phenotypes. In both the original and validation cohorts, the classifier was reported to diagnose cytomegalovirus status with high specificity and sensitivity. This cohort had only TCR beta chains sequenced, and the lack of alpha or paired-chain data limited which features could be detected. The 87-base-pair reads could not distinguish some IMGT-functional V segments, including TRBV6-2 and TRBV6-3, so those segments were excluded. According to a later analysis, most CMV-associated TCR beta chains appeared to be HLA-restricted, and the HLA associations seemed to be driven largely by CMV exposure. Because counts were too low, about 18 rarely observed V segments, including chromosome 9 orphons, were left out of the earlier analysis of roughly 600 of the donors. In vitro tests confirmed that a few of the cytomegalovirus-associated TCR beta chains recognize cytomegalovirus antigens. Compared with the roughly 720-donor mean, donors in an Asian-associated ancestry cluster had fewer N-insertions in productive TCRs, according to a later genetic analysis. While some public TCRs were present in many individuals, most TCR sequences turned up only very rarely across donors. Assigning TCR associations to individual alleles was difficult when HLA alleles, especially DR and DQ, strongly co-occurred. A later analysis found that TCR association rates varied across HLA loci, with DRB1 alleles showing the most associated TCRs and HLA-C alleles the fewest. The only immune exposure information available for the cohort was CMV serostatus. A later analysis associated around 16,000 TCR beta sequences with specific HLA alleles at a false discovery rate of 0.05. Presence/absence analyses assumed roughly uniform sequencing depth across donors, an assumption that may not hold. Because HLA typing was unavailable for some donors at each locus, only the typed subset was used in association tests. A later analysis found that HLA-associated TCR beta chains were more clonally expanded and had lower generation probabilities than equally common non-associated chains. An association between a missense DCLRE1C variant and V-gene and J-gene trimming of TCR beta chains was found in a later genetic analysis and replicated in an independent cohort. The sequencing pipeline was judged likely to have produced a cluster of highly shared sequence variants as a technical artifact.

About this clone: Its cognate antigen has yet to be identified. Within one base of it there is no much larger clone, and no base qualities were kept.

The cohort was made up of about 670 healthy bone marrow donors. All cohort members were sampled while nominally healthy, although unrecorded immune exposures were likely present. The donor tested CMV seronegative, placing the donor among the 350 to 400 seronegative members of the cohort. A peripheral blood sample was provided by each donor, and peripheral blood mononuclear cells were used for TCR beta sequencing. Genomic DNA extraction from the blood cell samples was performed with the Qiagen DNeasy Blood Extraction Kit. The method behind the library was the immunoSEQ multiplex PCR assay. For the multiplex PCR, a mixture combining 60 forward primers for TCR Vbeta segments and 13 reverse primers for TCR Jbeta segments was used. The CDR3 region of rearranged TCR beta genes was amplified from genomic DNA by a multiplex PCR assay. The amplified TCR beta libraries were sequenced on the Illumina HiSeq System as 87-base-pair reads. The original pipeline was this. Across the 500 to 850 repertoires, a later analysis counted about 81 million unique TCR beta chains, some 11 million of which were shared by at least two donors. To remove PCR and sequencing errors, raw reads were error-corrected and collapsed into unique sequences using a nearest-neighbor algorithm that merged closely related sequences. CDR3 sequences were aligned to IMGT reference sequences to assign V, D and J gene segments. Each retained sequence needed at least a six-nucleotide match to both a V gene segment and a J gene segment. Rearrangements were called productive when the CDR3 lacked stop codons and stayed in frame with V and J; all others were non-productive. Following IMGT convention, CDR3 was defined as the stretch from the second conserved V-encoded cysteine up to the conserved J-encoded phenylalanine. Sequences without an unambiguous match to a single V gene segment were excluded from the earlier analysis of 587 of the donors. In an earlier analysis of some 590 of the donors, V segments were called functional above 56.7% productive rearrangements and were called segregating when the between-donor standard deviation exceeded 5%. A statistical classification framework was developed to diagnose cytomegalovirus status using the catalog of TCR beta chain sequences. V and J gene assignment, in a later analysis, came from comparing TCR nucleotide sequences with IMGT/GENE-DB human TR gene sequences. The TCRdist pipeline was used in a later analysis to assign CDR3 sequences and most-parsimonious VDJ recombination scenarios. In a later analysis, every TCR beta chain was defined by the combination of its CDR3 amino acid sequence and its V-gene family, and reads without a unique V-gene family were dropped. As a way to deal with suspected cross-contamination and a sequencing artifact, a later analysis dropped 500 to 700 nucleotide sequences that were highly shared and had low generation probability. In a later analysis, a clonal expansion index was calculated for each public chain from normalized within-repertoire ranks of inferred template counts. In a later analysis, generation probabilities were computed with a VDJ recombination model fitted to out-of-frame rearrangements, and the resulting probabilities were checked against IGoR. Hypergeometric tests were used in a later analysis to score TCR-TCR, TCR-HLA and TCR-CMV co-occurrence, with a repertoire-size bias correction applied to the TCR pairs. False discovery rates were estimated in a later analysis by permuting HLA or CMV assignments 20 times. In a later analysis, co-occurring TCRs were grouped using DBSCAN, with TCRdist sequence similarity added in when clustering inside HLA-allele-positive subsets. Repertoires with fewer than 30,000 or more than 120,000 public chains, plus five repertoires with anomalous nucleotide sharing, were excluded from co-occurrence clustering. What TCRdb holds here is the immuneACCESS table cut down to in-frame rearrangements. Part of the clones is not present; checked against another copy, under half of the missing clones reflect an unresolved V gene, and the others are unexplained. That table is the source of V, J and clone size, and D and trimming were worked out from the DNA. Counted in this sample were roughly 120,000 clones; more than 80% of them appeared once. The top ten clones comprise 2.5% to 3.5% of the sample.

V gives up 6 bases and J gives up 5 bases, and the segment between their germline ends measures 23 bases. The CDR3, from cysteine to phenylalanine, totals 15 residues. CDR3 DNA only is kept here, 45 bases in frame from base 1. From the germline V gene, CDR1 is SQVTM and CDR2 is ANQGSEA. This clonotype was sampled from a male donor in good health and CMV-seronegative. The chain links TRBV29-1 with TRBJ2-7; the D region possibly corresponds to TRBD1 (6 bases align). The sequenced sample consisted of PBMCs. Here is the DNA: TGCAGCGTAAGAAGGACAGACCCGGACGAGAACGAGCAGTACTTC. This translates into CSVRRTDPDENEQYF.